Shown below are 8 T cell receptor beta chains from a single sample sequenced in a study of T cells expressing NK-cell markers. TCRdb re-called the 5' RACE reads, yielding one record per CDR3 amino acid sequence without DNA. The specimen's table records over 150,000 distinct CDR3 sequences. Source material: blood T cells: a sorted CD56 or NKG2C T cell subset, CD4+ or CD8+ T cells, or bulk PBMC T cells (not recorded which). The source of these receptors is a woman aged 45-59 years in good health.

J is TRBJ2-2 and V is TRBV7-2; TCRdb lists TRBD1, though no DNA is available to test this call. CDR1 and CDR2 from the germline V gene are SGHTA and FQGNSA. This CDR3 has 14 amino acids. The CDR3 here is CASSFGGLSGELFF.

The CDR3 is CASSQVLSNGYTF. The chain has TRBV3-1 and TRBJ1-2. The CDR3 totals 13 residues. Germline V CDR1 and CDR2: LGHDT, YNNKEL (reference sequence).

The V call is TRBV19, the J call TRBJ2-3; TCRdb reports TRBD1, a call that lacks DNA to check it against. Per the germline V gene, CDR1 is LNHDA and CDR2 is SQIVND (reference sequence). The CDR3 has 13 residues. CDR3 residues: CASSIIPGDTQYF. Filled out from reference TRBV19 and TRBJ2-3, the complete variable domain reads DGGITQSPKYLFRKEGQNVTLSCEQNLNHDAMYWYRQDPGQGLRLIYYSQIVNDFQKGDIAEGYSVSREKKESFPLTVTSAQKNPTAFYLCASSIIPGDTQYFGPGTRLTVL.

This chain's CDR3 is CAWSVLGNQPQHF. The J gene is TRBJ1-5, the V gene TRBV30. Germline CDR1 and CDR2: GTSNPN and SVGIG (reference sequence). The length of the CDR3 is 13 residues.

J is TRBJ2-7 and V is TRBV6-5. Germline V lookup: CDR1 MNHEY, CDR2 SVGAGI. This CDR3 is 13 amino acids long. The CDR3 sequence: CASSYSTNYEQYF.

The chain is built from TRBV12-3 or TRBV12-4 and TRBJ1-5; the TRBD1 assignment by TCRdb is unverifiable without DNA. The CDR3 extends over 17 amino acids. The CDR3 here is CASSLGAGGFTDQPQHF.

The chain couples TRBV29-1 to TRBJ2-7; absent DNA, TCRdb's TRBD2 call cannot be checked. Germline V gene lookup returns CDR1 SQVTM and CDR2 ANQGSEA. This CDR3 comprises 13 residues. The CDR3 reads CSVVLRGSYEQYF.

The chain combines TRBV4-2 with TRBJ2-3. Germline assignment: CDR1 LGHNA and CDR2 YNFKEQ. This CDR3 region has 13 residues. CDR3 in amino acids: CASSQEVPDTQYF.